This TCR beta chain was retrieved from a study of human T cells and chemical hapten exposure. Via MiXCR, TCRdb re-called the RACE reads, giving one row per CDR3 protein. The sample carries some 340,000 distinct CDR3 sequences, roughly 6.9% recorded once. The time point: patch test 1, 2 weeks after DPC sensitization. The treatment here: therapeutic diphenylcyclopropenone sensitization with weekly scalp DPC. Each patch test followed a blood draw. Patients had alopecia, were aged 18 to 70, and were not pregnant. This clonotype has ten or more counts. The CDR3 totals 15 residues. Germline V gives CDR1 SGHDT, CDR2 YYEEEE. Trimming took off 0 bases at V and 9 bases at J, with 16 bases between the two ends.

Here the sequenced sample was whole blood, taken in connection with sensitization to the hapten diphenylcyclopropenone (DPC). This TCR came from a woman aged 18-35 years with alopecia areata. Some clones in this sample may be carry-over from other donors' samples. V and J are TRBV5-6 and TRBJ2-1, with D perhaps being TRBD1 or TRBD2 (5 bases each). The CDR3, as DNA: TGTGCCAGCAGCTTGGTACGGGGCTCACAAGGTGAGCAGTTCTTC. This sequence encodes CASSLVRGSQGEQFF.